This is a list of T cell receptor beta chains from one sample in a study of Ad26.COV2.S vaccination and SARS-CoV-2 variants. Some clones are missing from TCRdb's copy, which holds only in-frame ones; the method was immunoSEQ multiplex PCR. The sample consists of approximately 420,000 clones, around 89% of them appearing once. The source material was peripheral blood, sampled in a trial of Ad26.COV2.S vaccine versus placebo. These receptors all come from a person aged 18-60 years who received the Ad26.COV2.S COVID-19 vaccine or a placebo. The CDR3 runs from the conserved cysteine through the conserved F or W. D genes are given only for firm matches. Some rows mark clone size as missing; the rest say once, few, many or name a class of expanded clone.

TRBJ2-7 NA TRBV28 TRBD1 CASSRNLRDSYEQYF TGTGCCAGCAGCCGTAATCTCCGGGACAGCTACGAGCAGTACTTC
TRBJ1-5 few TRBV5-1 TRBD1 CASSLMGTGNQPQHF TGCGCCAGCAGCTTGATGGGGACAGGGAACCAGCCCCAGCATTTT
TRBJ1-6 NA TRBV5-1 NA CASSRGDNSPLHF TGCGCCAGCAGTAGGGGGGACAATTCACCCCTCCACTTT
TRBJ1-1 many TRBV3-1/TRBV3-2 NA CASSQDRVTEAFF TGTGCCAGCAGCCAAGATCGGGTCACTGAAGCTTTCTTT
TRBJ2-1 NA TRBV13 TRBD2 CASSFVAGDGNEQFF TGTGCCAGCAGCTTTGTAGCGGGGGATGGTAATGAGCAGTTCTTC
TRBJ1-4 once TRBV30 TRBD1 CAWSLGQGAEKLFF TGTGCCTGGAGTCTGGGACAGGGGGCAGAAAAACTGTTTTTT
TRBJ1-5 NA TRBV9 NA CASSVGGGANQPQHF TGTGCCAGCAGCGTAGGTGGGGGGGCTAATCAGCCCCAGCATTTT
TRBJ2-3 NA TRBV7-2 TRBD1 CASSAQGAGGTDTQYF TGTGCCAGCAGCGCACAGGGGGCGGGGGGCACAGATACGCAGTATTTT
TRBJ1-2 NA TRBV7-8 NA CASSGRDGPFYGYTF TGTGCCAGCAGCGGACGGGACGGACCCTTCTATGGCTACACCTTC
TRBJ1-5 NA TRBV6-2/TRBV6-3 TRBD1 CASSPGQGPSNQPQHF TGTGCCAGCAGTCCCGGACAGGGGCCTAGCAATCAGCCCCAGCATTTT
TRBJ1-5 NA TRBV19 TRBD1 CASSLITGQGQPQHF TGTGCCAGTAGTTTAATTACGGGACAGGGCCAGCCCCAGCATTTT
TRBJ2-5 NA TRBV11-2 NA CASSRNSGQETQYF TGTGCCAGCAGCCGAAACAGTGGTCAAGAGACCCAGTACTTC
TRBJ1-1 NA TRBV5-4 TRBD1 CASSLGQGRGATEAFF TGTGCCAGCAGCTTGGGACAGGGAAGAGGCGCCACTGAAGCTTTCTTT
TRBJ1-2 NA TRBV7-9 NA CASRTGALDYGYTF TGTGCCAGCAGGACTGGGGCATTGGACTATGGCTACACCTTC
TRBJ1-5 NA TRBV19 NA CASNQGLQPQHF TGTGCCAGTAATCAGGGGCTTCAGCCCCAGCATTTT
TRBJ1-4 NA TRBV4-1 NA CASSQGGGHDQKLFF TGCGCCAGCAGCCAAGGGGGGGGACATGACCAAAAACTGTTTTTT
TRBJ1-2 NA TRBV4-1 NA CASSLGVQGSYGYTF TGCGCCAGCAGCCTGGGCGTACAGGGATCCTATGGCTACACCTTC
TRBJ2-3 once TRBV4-3 NA CASSQDLKRGTPDTQYF TGCGCCAGCAGCCAAGATCTCAAACGTGGAACCCCAGATACGCAGTATTTT
TRBJ2-2 NA TRBV7-2 NA CASKSNIGGTGELFF TGTGCCAGCAAAAGTAATATCGGGGGCACCGGGGAGCTGTTTTTT
TRBJ1-5 NA TRBV7-2 NA CASSIQGVQPQHF TGTGCCAGCAGCATACAAGGGGTCCAGCCCCAGCATTTT
TRBJ2-1 NA TRBV6-4 TRBD2 CASSPLASGDGNEQFF TGTGCCAGCAGTCCATTGGCTAGCGGGGATGGGAATGAGCAGTTCTTC
TRBJ2-5 NA TRBV4-1 NA CASSHGVVGVLATQYF TGCGCCAGCAGCCATGGGGTCGTGGGAGTTCTGGCGACCCAGTACTTC
TRBJ2-3 NA TRBV9 NA CASSGRASTDTQYF TGTGCCAGCAGCGGGCGGGCTAGCACAGATACGCAGTATTTT
TRBJ2-1 NA TRBV12-3/TRBV12-4 TRBD1 CASSPGQGGEQFF TGTGCCAGCAGTCCGGGACAGGGGGGTGAGCAGTTCTTC
TRBJ1-2 NA TRBV6-5 NA CASSYSLSGIGYGYTF TGTGCCAGCAGTTACTCCCTGTCAGGGATAGGGTATGGCTACACCTTC
TRBJ2-3 once TRBV11-3 TRBD2 CASSFSRTSGTDTQYF TGTGCCAGCAGCTTCTCTCGGACTAGCGGCACAGATACGCAGTATTTT
TRBJ2-3 NA TRBV11-3 TRBD1 CASSLRQGPDTQYF TGTGCCAGCAGCCTTCGACAGGGGCCAGATACGCAGTATTTT
TRBJ1-4 once TRBV18 NA CASSSQGSTNEKLFF TGTGCCAGCTCGTCCCAGGGGAGTACTAATGAAAAACTGTTTTTT
TRBJ2-7 NA TRBV4-1 TRBD1 CASSQPGQGSEQYF TGCGCCAGCAGCCAACCGGGACAGGGGTCCGAGCAGTACTTC
TRBJ1-2 NA TRBV28 NA CASIKGGNYGYTF TGTGCCAGCATAAAGGGGGGAAACTATGGCTACACCTTC
TRBJ2-1 once TRBV28 TRBD1 CASSRTGGESYNEQFF TGTGCCAGCAGTCGCACAGGGGGAGAGTCCTACAATGAGCAGTTCTTC
TRBJ2-1 NA TRBV12-3/TRBV12-4 NA CASSLAQSLEQFF TGTGCCAGCAGTTTAGCGCAGAGTCTTGAGCAGTTCTTC
TRBJ2-3 NA TRBV7-7 NA CASSLAIVAPGASSDTQYF TGTGCTAGCAGCTTAGCCATCGTCGCACCGGGGGCAAGTTCTGATACGCAGTATTTT
TRBJ2-7 NA TRBV28 TRBD1 CASRDRVSSYEQYF TGTGCCAGCAGGGACAGGGTGAGCTCCTACGAGCAGTACTTC
TRBJ2-2 NA TRBV28 TRBD1 CASRSSWDRDTGELFF TGTGCCAGCAGATCTTCTTGGGACAGGGACACCGGGGAGCTGTTTTTT
TRBJ1-3 NA TRBV15 NA CATSRDMGSGNTIYF TGTGCCACCAGCAGAGATATGGGGTCCGGAAACACCATATATTTT
TRBJ2-7 NA TRBV19 NA CASTMGAGYEQYF TGTGCCAGTACCATGGGGGCGGGCTACGAGCAGTACTTC
TRBJ2-5 few TRBV6-5 NA CASSYSHRETQYF TGTGCCAGCAGTTACTCGCATCGGGAGACCCAGTACTTC
TRBJ1-6 NA TRBV19 NA CASSMDLPTDHNSPLHF TGTGCCAGTAGTATGGATTTGCCGACAGACCACAATTCACCCCTCCACTTT
TRBJ2-5 NA TRBV12-3/TRBV12-4 NA CASSFGETQYF TGTGCCAGCAGTTTCGGTGAGACCCAGTACTTC
TRBJ2-7 once TRBV12-1 NA CASSSYRDRGHEQYF TGTGCCAGCAGCTCTTACCGGGACAGGGGGCACGAGCAGTACTTC
TRBJ2-3 NA TRBV7-3 NA CASRKRGGGTDTQYF TGTGCCAGCAGAAAAAGGGGGGGTGGCACAGATACGCAGTATTTT
TRBJ1-1 NA TRBV4-1 NA CASSQGGFNTEAFF TGCGCCAGCAGCCAAGGTGGCTTCAACACTGAAGCTTTCTTT
TRBJ2-7 few TRBV5-1 NA CASSLRPGLSYEQYF TGCGCCAGCAGCTTGCGGCCAGGGCTCTCCTACGAGCAGTACTTC
TRBJ2-3 NA TRBV28 NA CASSPGEGATDTQYF TGTGCCAGCAGTCCCGGGGAGGGGGCAACAGATACGCAGTATTTT